Listed below are T cell receptor beta chains from one sample, sequenced in a study of cytomegalovirus exposure and HLA in healthy donors. Clones were read by immunoSEQ multiplex PCR, and TCRdb kept only the in-frame ones, dropping some. Seen here are 50,000 to 80,000 clones, 80% to 90% observed once, and the top ten hold over 1.5%. The source material was PBMCs. The receptors here all came from a woman younger than 30 in good health and CMV-seronegative. Both conserved end residues are part of each CDR3. A D gene is named only where the DNA matches it firmly. Some rows have no size entry. The others give once, few or many, or a class for an expanded clone.

cdr3_aa cdr3_nt j_call v_call clone_size d_call
CASSSGVVEPKLFF TGCGCCAGCAGCTCCGGTGTAGTAGAGCCGAAACTGTTTTTT TRBJ1-4 TRBV4-1 - -
CASSGIEDSYEQYF TGTGCCAGCAGCGGCATAGAGGACTCCTACGAGCAGTACTTC TRBJ2-7 TRBV9 - -
CASSLGPRINEQFF TGTGCCAGCAGCTTAGGCCCCAGAATCAATGAGCAGTTCTTC TRBJ2-1 TRBV7-2 - -
CASSSHGEQGAGGYTF TGTGCCAGCAGTTCCCACGGCGAGCAGGGGGCAGGAGGCTACACCTTC TRBJ1-2 TRBV27 - TRBD1
CASSHQRREDYEQFF TGTGCCAGCAGCCACCAACGCCGGGAGGACTATGAGCAGTTCTTC TRBJ2-1 TRBV4-2 - TRBD2
CASSLYGEVTLHF TGTGCCAGCAGCTTATATGGGGAGGTGACCCTCCACTTT TRBJ1-6 TRBV7-9 - -
CASAETGKGTNEKLFF TGTGCTAGTGCCGAGACAGGGAAGGGGACTAATGAAAAACTGTTTTTT TRBJ1-4 TRBV12-5 - TRBD1
CASRVGLGNTGELFF TGTGCCAGCAGGGTGGGACTAGGGAACACCGGGGAGCTGTTTTTT TRBJ2-2 TRBV5-6 - TRBD2
CASSAAGGHETQYF TGTGCCAGCAGCGCCGCGGGGGGCCACGAGACCCAGTACTTC TRBJ2-5 TRBV7-2 - TRBD2
CASSERRELLSPDTQYF TGCGCCAGCAGTGAGAGGCGGGAGTTATTAAGCCCAGATACGCAGTATTTT TRBJ2-3 TRBV10-2 - TRBD2
CASSSPGTRMDTQYF TGTGCCAGCAGCTCGCCCGGGACTAGAATGGATACGCAGTATTTT TRBJ2-3 TRBV5-4 few TRBD2
CASSLGGELETQYF TGCGCCAGCAGCTTGGGCGGTGAGTTGGAGACCCAGTACTTC TRBJ2-5 TRBV5-1 - -
CAWGLAGLSGEQYF TGTGCCTGGGGTCTAGCGGGACTATCTGGCGAGCAGTACTTC TRBJ2-7 TRBV30 - TRBD2
CASSLGGVVWAFF TGTGCCAGCAGCTTGGGGGGGGTTGTCTGGGCTTTCTTT TRBJ1-1 TRBV5-6 - -